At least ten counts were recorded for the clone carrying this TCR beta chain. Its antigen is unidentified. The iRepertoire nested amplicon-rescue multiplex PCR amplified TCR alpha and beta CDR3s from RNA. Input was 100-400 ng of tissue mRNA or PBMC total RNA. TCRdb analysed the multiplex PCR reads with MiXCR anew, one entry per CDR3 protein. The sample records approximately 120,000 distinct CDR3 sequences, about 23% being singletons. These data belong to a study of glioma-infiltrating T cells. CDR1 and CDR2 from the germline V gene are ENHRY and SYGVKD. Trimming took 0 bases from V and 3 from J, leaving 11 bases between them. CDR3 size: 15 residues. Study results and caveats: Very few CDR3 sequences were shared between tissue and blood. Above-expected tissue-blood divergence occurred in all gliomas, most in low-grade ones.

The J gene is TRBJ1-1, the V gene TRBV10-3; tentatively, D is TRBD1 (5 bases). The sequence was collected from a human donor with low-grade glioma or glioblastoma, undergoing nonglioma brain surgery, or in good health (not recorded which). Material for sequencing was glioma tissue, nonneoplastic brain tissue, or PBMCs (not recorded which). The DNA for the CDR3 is TGTGCCATCAGTGAGTCGGGGCAGGGATACACTGAAGCTTTCTTT. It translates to CAISESGQGYTEAFF.